This TCR beta chain was obtained from a study of T cell changes during pregnancy in multiple sclerosis (dated by TCRdb to about 2019). At the level of the whole study: In women with multiple sclerosis, the researchers looked at how the T cell repertoire shifted as pregnancy progressed.

Receptor amplification or capture employed the immunoSEQ multiplex PCR assay. TCRdb carries this immuneACCESS record with in-frame sequences only. Its versions omit some clonotypes, under half of them owing to an unresolved V gene in the studies checked, with the rest unexplained. The sample table contains 100,000 or so clones; only one count was recorded for approximately 91% of them. Jointly, the top ten make up about 3.1% of the sample. Turning to this clone: Its antigen specificity is not known. Qualities for individual bases were not recorded, and no much larger clone is one base off.

Cut back by 0 bases and 4 bases, the V and J ends lie 16 bases apart. The CDR3 covers 16 residues, taking in both the cysteine and the phenylalanine. The CDR3 DNA has 48 bases and is translated from base 1. Reading the germline V gene gives CDR1 SGHTS and CDR2 YDEGEE. The receptor chain draws on TRBV5-8 and TRBJ1-2; the D region possibly corresponds to TRBD1 (5 bases align). Sequenced here: peripheral blood, sampled in the second trimester of pregnancy. This sequence originates from a female donor with multiple sclerosis, enrolled in a pregnancy study. DNA sequence: TGTGCCAGCAGCTTGGGTAGGAGGGGTGGAGCCTATGGCTACACCTTC. Protein translation: CASSLGRRGGAYGYTF.